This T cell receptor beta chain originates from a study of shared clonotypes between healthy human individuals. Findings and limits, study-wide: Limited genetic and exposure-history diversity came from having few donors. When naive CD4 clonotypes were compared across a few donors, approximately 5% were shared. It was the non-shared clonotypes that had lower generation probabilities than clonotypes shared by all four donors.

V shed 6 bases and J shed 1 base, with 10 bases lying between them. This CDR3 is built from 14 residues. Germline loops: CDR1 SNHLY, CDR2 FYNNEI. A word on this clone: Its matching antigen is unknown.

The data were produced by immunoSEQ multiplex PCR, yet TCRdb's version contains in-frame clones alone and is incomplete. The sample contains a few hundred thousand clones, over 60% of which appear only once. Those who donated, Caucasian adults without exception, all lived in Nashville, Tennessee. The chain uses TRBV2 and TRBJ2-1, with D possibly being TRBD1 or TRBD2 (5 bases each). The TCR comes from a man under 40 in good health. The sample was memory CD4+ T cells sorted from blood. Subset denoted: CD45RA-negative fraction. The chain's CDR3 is CASRGPGSYNEQFF. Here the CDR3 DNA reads TGTGCCAGCAGGGGACCTGGTTCCTACAATGAGCAGTTCTTC.